Below are 20 T cell receptor beta chains sequenced from a single sample in a study of blood T cell repertoires in COVID-19. Repertoires were generated with immunoSEQ multiplex PCR, while TCRdb's copy carries only in-frame clones and drops some. The sample holds some 64,000 clones, about 80% seen once. What was sequenced was peripheral blood. These receptors came from a man in his 60s with COVID-19, enrolled during active disease.

J is TRBJ2-3 and V is TRBV15; a possible D gene is TRBD2 (5 bases). This CDR3 comprises 13 residues. Trimming took off 8 bases at V and 2 bases at J, with 11 bases between the two ends. Germline CDR1 reads LNHNV; CDR2 reads YYDKDF (reference sequence). The CDR3 coding sequence is TGTGCCACCGGGGAGAGACCCACAGATACGCAGTATTTT. Amino acid sequence: CATGERPTDTQYF.

The chain joins TRBV30 to TRBJ2-5, with D perhaps matching TRBD2 (7 bases). The V end was cut by 2 bases, the J end by 2 bases, with 12 bases between. Germline V CDR1 and CDR2: GTSNPN, SVGIG (reference sequence). The CDR3 spans 14 residues. Here the CDR3 DNA reads TGTGCCTGGAGTCCAAGCGGGACACAAGAGACCCAGTACTTC. Its protein product is CAWSPSGTQETQYF.

This chain links TRBV19 with TRBJ1-2; the match to TRBD1 covers 9 bases. Germline-derived CDR1 and CDR2 are LNHDA and SQIVND (reference sequence). The V gene end was trimmed by 4 bases and the J gene end by 3 bases; junction bases not matched to a gene: 6. There are 15 residues in the CDR3. The CDR3 sequence is CASSTDRGFDYGYTF. For the CDR3, the DNA is TGTGCCAGTAGTACTGACAGGGGGTTCGACTATGGCTACACCTTC.

This chain connects TRBV21-1 to TRBJ1-1. TRBV21-1 is a recognized pseudogene. This CDR3 has 10 residues. In DNA form, the CDR3 reads TGTGCCAGCAGCATCAAGGGAGGTTTCTTT. Protein sequence: CASSIKGGFF.

The V and J genes are TRBV3-1 (or the pseudogene TRBV3-2) and TRBJ1-1; 7 nucleotides agree with TRBD1. This CDR3 has 15 residues. Per germline, CDR1 LGHDT and CDR2 YNNKEL (reference sequence). The trim removed 3 bases at V and 12 bases at J, leaving 16 bases unmatched. This chain's CDR3 is CASSQLGQTGLGTFF. The CDR3 bases are TGTGCCAGCAGCCAGCTTGGTCAGACAGGGCTGGGGACTTTCTTT.

This clone occurred once. The chain employs TRBV6-5 and TRBJ1-5; D is undetermined. Germline V gene data show CDR1 as MNHEY and CDR2 as SVGAGI. The CDR3 extends over 13 amino acids. The V gene lost 7 bases and the J gene lost 2 bases, with 9 bases spanning the gap. The CDR3 nucleotides read TGTGCCAGCAATGTGAGGGGCAATCAGCCCCAGCATTTT. Protein product: CASNVRGNQPQHF.

The chain joins TRBV28 to TRBJ1-5; D is uncertain. This CDR3 contains 12 residues. The V end lost 9 bases, the J end lost 4 bases, and 10 bases lay between the germline ends. Germline-derived CDR1 and CDR2 are MDHEN and SYDVKM. This CDR3 is CASTQKNQPQHF. CDR3 bases: TGTGCCAGTACCCAGAAAAATCAGCCCCAGCATTTT.

The rearrangement joins TRBV11-3 to TRBJ2-1, with D possibly matching TRBD2 (5 bases). CDR3 size: 12 residues. V was cut by 3 bases and J by 8 bases, with 8 bases left in between. In germline, CDR1 is SGHNT, CDR2 YENEEA. In DNA, the CDR3 is TGTGCCAGCAGCTTGACGGGGTATGAGCAGTTCTTC. This translates into CASSLTGYEQFF. Full variable domain (outside the CDR3, taken from reference TRBV11-3 and TRBJ2-1): EAGVVQSPRYKIIEKKQPVAFWCNPISGHNTLYWYLQNLGQGPELLIRYENEEAVDDSQLPKDRFSAERLKGVDSTLKIQPAELGDSAVYLCASSLTGYEQFFGPGTRLTVL.

The V gene is TRBV10-3, the J gene TRBJ2-6; possible D gene TRBD2, 5 bases. The V gene lost 4 bases and the J gene lost 4 bases, with 8 bases spanning the gap. From germline, CDR1 is ENHRY and CDR2 SYGVKD. The CDR3 totals 14 residues. CDR3 protein: CAISAGIGANVLTF. The CDR3 DNA sequence: TGTGCCATCAGTGCGGGGATAGGGGCCAACGTCCTGACTTTC.

The table lists this clone with a few counts. This chain joins TRBV5-1 and TRBJ2-2, with 7 bases lining up with TRBD2. The CDR3 is made up of 16 amino acids. With 0 bases clipped from V and 5 bases from J, the junction kept 7 bases outside the gene matches. The germline V gene encodes CDR1 SGHRS and CDR2 YFSETQ. CDR3: CASSLGIAGYTGELFF. As DNA, the CDR3 is TGCGCCAGCAGCTTGGGGATAGCGGGTTATACCGGGGAGCTGTTTTTT.

The chain combines TRBV6-5 with TRBJ1-6, with 9 bases lining up with TRBD1. This CDR3 has 15 residues. Germline lookup yields CDR1 MNHEY and CDR2 SVGAGI. V dropped 7 bases and J dropped 8; count of bases not matched to a gene: 9. The DNA for the CDR3 is TGTGCCAGCAATAGCCCCGGGACAGGGTATTCACCCCTCCACTTT. It specifies CASNSPGTGYSPLHF.

The J gene is TRBJ2-7, the V gene TRBV7-2, with TRBD1 identical over 10 bases. The CDR3 is 16 residues long. The germline V gene encodes CDR1 SGHTA and CDR2 FQGNSA. The junction had 8 bases not matched to a gene; V was cut back by 3 bases and J by 3 bases. The CDR3 reads CASSLGGQGMGYEQYF. The CDR3 DNA reads as TGTGCCAGCAGCTTGGGGGGACAGGGGATGGGCTACGAGCAGTACTTC.

The rearrangement uses TRBV5-1 and TRBJ2-5, with D maybe TRBD1 (6 bases). V lost 6 bases to trimming and J lost 1 base, with 13 bases between them. CDR1 is SGHRS and CDR2 is YFSETQ in the germline V gene. The CDR3 contains 14 residues. The CDR3 DNA follows: TGCGCCAGCAACACTGACAGGATCCAAGAGACCCAGTACTTC. Its protein product is CASNTDRIQETQYF.

The chain combines TRBV27 with TRBJ2-2; a possible D gene is TRBD2 (6 bases). This CDR3 has 16 amino acids. Germline CDR1 MNHEY, CDR2 SMNVEV (reference sequence). Trimming removed 3 bases at V and 4 bases at J, with 15 bases between. CDR3 nucleotides: TGTGCCAGCAGTTTCGACGGGAGTGGCGGCACCGGGGAGCTGTTTTTT. Its translation is CASSFDGSGGTGELFF.

This clone was seen a few times. The chain has TRBV5-1 and TRBJ2-5; TRBD1 matches 8 bases. Trimming removed 3 bases from V and 3 bases from J; junction bases left unmatched: 4. The CDR3 runs 14 residues. Germline values: CDR1 SGHRS, CDR2 YFSETQ. The CDR3 reads CASSSGTGKETQYF. Here the CDR3 DNA reads TGCGCCAGCAGCTCCGGGACAGGTAAAGAGACCCAGTACTTC.

The J gene is TRBJ1-1, the V gene TRBV15; D remains ambiguous. Germline V gene data show CDR1 as LNHNV and CDR2 as YYDKDF (reference sequence). The CDR3 runs 13 residues. Trimming shortened V by 3 bases and J by 4 bases, and 9 bases separated the two germline ends. CDR3 in amino acids: CATSSGSSTEAFF. CDR3 nucleotides: TGTGCCACCAGCAGTGGGAGTAGCACTGAAGCTTTCTTT.

The rearrangement joins TRBV4-2 to TRBJ1-2; D may be TRBD1 (6 bases). Trimming shortened V by 6 bases and J by 7 bases, and 15 bases separated the two germline ends. This CDR3 has 13 residues. Per germline, CDR1 LGHNA and CDR2 YNFKEQ. Here the CDR3 DNA reads TGTGCCAGCAGTCCCATGGGGGCGCTTGGCTACACCTTC. Amino acid sequence: CASSPMGALGYTF.

This clone was seen only a few times. This chain joins TRBV7-9 and TRBJ1-6; D possibly corresponds to TRBD1 (5 bases). Germline CDR1 is SEHNR and CDR2 is FQNEAQ (reference sequence). V was cut by 6 bases and J by 7 bases, with 19 bases left in between. The length of the CDR3 is 16 residues. CDR3 in amino acids: CASSLTGPRGNSPLHF. CDR3 nucleotides: TGTGCCAGCAGTTTAACGGGGCCCCGGGGGAATTCACCCCTCCACTTT.

The chain joins TRBV6-5 to TRBJ2-7, with D maybe TRBD2 (6 bases). Germline lookup yields CDR1 MNHEY and CDR2 SVGAGI. The V and J ends lost 5 bases and 6 bases respectively, with 11 bases between them. This CDR3 spans 12 amino acids. The CDR3 sequence: CASSREAGEQYF. In nucleotides, the CDR3 is TGTGCCAGCAGTCGGGAAGCGGGCGAGCAGTACTTC.

This clone came up once. The rearrangement uses TRBV30 and TRBJ2-7; 9 bases line up with TRBD2. V shed 2 bases and J 4 bases; nucleotides not matched to a gene: 9. This CDR3 contains 15 residues. Germline-derived CDR1 and CDR2 are GTSNPN and SVGIG (reference sequence). CDR3 protein: CAWSFRLAEDYEQYF. Here the CDR3 DNA reads TGTGCCTGGAGTTTTAGACTAGCGGAGGATTACGAGCAGTACTTC. Full variable domain (rest looked up from reference TRBV30 and TRBJ2-7): SQTIHQWPATLVQPVGSPLSLECTVEGTSNPNLYWYRQAAGRGLQLLFYSVGIGQISSEVPQNLSASRPQDRQFILSSKKLLLSDSGFYLCAWSFRLAEDYEQYFGPGTRLTVT.